The 18 T cell receptor beta chains below were found in one sample sequenced in a study of T cell changes during pregnancy in multiple sclerosis. The data were produced by immunoSEQ multiplex PCR, yet TCRdb's version contains in-frame clones alone and is incomplete. The table shows about 73,000 clones, with 75% to 90% occurring only once. The source was peripheral blood, collected after pregnancy. The origin of the receptors is a female donor in good health, enrolled as a control in a pregnancy study.

This clone is medium-sized within its sample. The gene calls are TRBV7-9 and TRBJ2-1, with D tentatively TRBD2 (5 bases). Germline CDR1 reads SEHNR; CDR2 reads FQNEAQ (reference sequence). This CDR3 contains 14 residues. With 5 bases removed from V and 5 bases from J, the gap between germline ends came to 13 bases. The CDR3 reads CASSPTGLDNEQFF. The CDR3 nucleotides are TGTGCCAGCAGCCCGACGGGGTTGGACAATGAGCAGTTCTTC.

The V gene is TRBV6-5, the J gene TRBJ2-1, with 8 bases aligning to TRBD2. This CDR3 has 15 amino acids. Germline assignment: CDR1 MNHEY and CDR2 SVGAGI. The V gene end was trimmed by 2 bases and the J gene end by 2 bases; junction bases not matched to a gene: 2. CDR3 in amino acids: CASSYTLAAYNEQFF. The CDR3 DNA reads TGTGCCAGCAGTTACACACTAGCGGCCTACAATGAGCAGTTCTTC.

This chain joins TRBV11-3 and TRBJ1-1, with 9 bases that match TRBD1. Germline assignment: CDR1 SGHNT and CDR2 YENEEA. This CDR3 is built from 16 residues. Trimming took 4 bases from V and 7 from J; bases not matched to a gene: 13. The CDR3 nucleotides read TGTGCCAGCAGCTCATCCTTATTGGACAGGGGTGGTGAAGCTTTCTTT. Its translation: CASSSSLLDRGGEAFF. The entire variable domain, with the rest obtained from reference TRBV11-3 and TRBJ1-1, is as follows: EAGVVQSPRYKIIEKKQPVAFWCNPISGHNTLYWYLQNLGQGPELLIRYENEEAVDDSQLPKDRFSAERLKGVDSTLKIQPAELGDSAVYLCASSSSLLDRGGEAFFGQGTRLTVV.

V and J are TRBV6-6 and TRBJ1-5, with D hard to call. Germline V CDR1 and CDR2: MNHNY, SVGAGI (reference sequence). The CDR3 consists of 16 residues. Trimming shortened V by 3 bases and J by 2 bases, and 14 bases separated the two germline ends. The CDR3 loop is CASSYVAVAGNQPQHF. CDR3 coding DNA: TGTGCCAGCAGTTATGTCGCGGTGGCGGGCAATCAGCCCCAGCATTTT.

The chain is built from TRBV6-6 and TRBJ1-1, with D possibly being TRBD1 (6 bases). Per germline, CDR1 MNHNY and CDR2 SVGAGI (reference sequence). Between the trimmed V and J ends, which lost 5 bases and 11 bases, there was a span of 15 bases. There are 12 residues in the CDR3. CDR3 DNA sequence: TGTGCCAGCAGTACACAGGGCTCGGTCGCTTTCTTT. Protein: CASSTQGSVAFF.

The genes are TRBV11-2 and TRBJ2-7; 7 nucleotides line up with TRBD2. Germline CDR1 reads SGHAT; CDR2 reads FQNNGV. CDR3 length equals 16 residues. V was clipped by 3 bases and J by 0 bases; unmatched bases: 8. The CDR3 nucleotides are TGTGCCAGCAGCTTCATAGATAGCGGGTTCTCCTACGAGCAGTACTTC. Its protein is CASSFIDSGFSYEQYF.

This clone was seen a single time. This sequence joins TRBV5-4 and TRBJ2-7; TRBD2 agrees at 14 bases. The CDR3 extends over 18 amino acids. With 4 bases clipped from V and 9 bases from J, the junction kept 18 bases outside the gene matches. Per germline, CDR1 SGHNT and CDR2 YYREEE (reference sequence). This chain's CDR3 is CASSKGLAGEEPKARQYF. CDR3 sequence (DNA): TGTGCCAGCAGCAAGGGACTAGCGGGAGAGGAACCCAAGGCAAGGCAGTACTTC.

On this clone itself: One end of the junction fails to match germline, which may point to a read error. The genes are TRBV7-7 and TRBJ1-1, with a possible D match to TRBD1 (5 bases). CDR1 and CDR2 from the germline V gene are SSHAT and FNYEAQ (reference sequence). This CDR3 is built from 13 residues. CDR3: CASSLGKGTEAFF. CDR3 sequence (DNA): TGTGCTAGCAGCTTAGGTAAGGGGACTGAAGCTTTCTTT.

J is TRBJ2-1 and V is TRBV7-9, with 7 nucleotides matching TRBD2. Unmatched junction bases numbered 8, after V lost 4 bases and J lost 2 bases. There are 16 residues in the CDR3. Germline CDR1 SEHNR, CDR2 FQNEAQ (reference sequence). The CDR3, as DNA: TGTGCCAGCAGCTCGTGGGGGGGACTACCCTACAATGAGCAGTTCTTC. It is translated as CASSSWGGLPYNEQFF. Using reference TRBV7-9 and TRBJ2-1 for the parts outside the CDR3, the full variable domain is DTGVSQNPRHKITKRGQNVTFRCDPISEHNRLYWYRQTLGQGPEFLTYFQNEAQLEKSRLLSDRFSAERPKGSFSTLEIQRTEQGDSAMYLCASSSWGGLPYNEQFFGPGTRLTVL.

Written as DNA, the CDR3 is TGTGCCAGCAGCAAAGCTTGTTCCTGGGCGGCTTTCTTT. This encodes CASSKACSWAAFF. The rearrangement links TRBV21-1 to TRBJ1-1; TRBD1, the table's D call, was not compared with the DNA. TRBV21-1 is a pseudogene. The CDR3 covers 13 residues.

This clone was counted a single time. The chain joins TRBV30 to TRBJ2-5, with D uncertain. Germline V CDR1 and CDR2: GTSNPN, SVGIG (reference sequence). V lost 5 bases and J lost 5, with 15 bases in between. This CDR3 contains 13 residues. The CDR3 reads CAWSLRLGETQYF. In DNA form, the CDR3 reads TGTGCCTGGTCCCTAAGGCTGGGCGAGACCCAGTACTTC.

CDR3 loop: CATSGARGINEKLFF. CDR3 bases: TGTGCCACCAGCGGAGCGCGGGGTATTAATGAAAAACTGTTTTTT. The rearrangement uses TRBV15 and TRBJ1-4, with no clear D. Germline assignment: CDR1 LNHNV and CDR2 YYDKDF (reference sequence). Trimming stripped 5 bases from V and 4 bases from J, with 14 bases between. The CDR3 has 15 amino acids.

The chain carries TRBV19 and TRBJ2-7; tentative D call: TRBD2 (6 bases). This CDR3 comprises 15 residues. Germline CDR1 and CDR2: LNHDA and SQIVND (reference sequence). V was shortened by 3 bases and J by 0 bases, with 12 bases between the two germline ends. The CDR3 sequence: CASSIALATSYEQYF. CDR3 coding DNA: TGTGCCAGTAGTATCGCGCTAGCGACCTCCTACGAGCAGTACTTC.

V and J are TRBV27 and TRBJ1-1; 11 bases map to TRBD1. The CDR3 extends over 18 amino acids. CDR1 is MNHEY and CDR2 is SMNVEV in the germline V gene (reference sequence). Trimming took 3 bases from V and 1 from J; bases not matched to a gene: 10. The CDR3 loop is CASSFLGTGGDPNTEAFF. The CDR3 region has the DNA TGTGCCAGCAGTTTCCTAGGGACAGGGGGAGATCCGAACACTGAAGCTTTCTTT.

The J gene is TRBJ1-5, the V gene TRBV2, with TRBD1 matching over 9 bases. The V gene's germline CDR1 is SNHLY and CDR2 FYNNEI. The CDR3 runs 16 residues. Losses at the gene ends were 7 bases for V and 2 bases for J; bases not matched to a gene: 9. The CDR3 region has the DNA TGTGCCAGCAAAGGGGGACAGGGTTATGGCAATCAGCCCCAGCATTTT. Translation: CASKGGQGYGNQPQHF.

The chain is built from TRBV4-2 and TRBJ2-3; 9 bases align to TRBD1. This CDR3 contains 17 residues. The junction had 9 bases not matched to a gene; V was cut back by 1 base and J by 4 bases. Germline values: CDR1 LGHNA, CDR2 YNFKEQ. CDR3 nucleotide sequence: TGTGCCAGCAGCCAAGCCACCGGGACAGGGTACTCAGATACGCAGTATTTT. Translation: CASSQATGTGYSDTQYF.

The chain combines TRBV30 with TRBJ2-2; a weak D match, TRBD1 (5 bases). V was pared by 4 bases and J by 6 bases, with 12 bases between. Germline V gives CDR1 GTSNPN, CDR2 SVGIG (reference sequence). The CDR3 has 13 amino acids. This chain's CDR3 is CAWTRVMAGELFF. The CDR3 DNA sequence: TGTGCCTGGACCAGGGTAATGGCCGGGGAGCTGTTTTTT. Drawing the rest from reference TRBV30 and TRBJ2-2, the complete variable domain is SQTIHQWPATLVQPVGSPLSLECTVEGTSNPNLYWYRQAAGRGLQLLFYSVGIGQISSEVPQNLSASRPQDRQFILSSKKLLLSDSGFYLCAWTRVMAGELFFGEGSRLTVL.

V is TRBV9 and J is TRBJ1-2, with D possibly matching TRBD1 (6 bases). Trimming stripped 4 bases from V and 0 bases from J, with 13 bases between. Germline CDR1 and CDR2: SGDLS and YYNGEE. This CDR3 comprises 15 residues. The CDR3 bases are TGTGCCAGCAGCCTTAGACAGGCAGCTAACTATGGCTACACCTTC. Translation gives CASSLRQAANYGYTF.